This is a list of T cell receptor beta chains from one sample in a study of blood T cell repertoires in COVID-19. Profiled with immunoSEQ multiplex PCR; TCRdb holds only in-frame clones, not every one. Found here are about 150,000 clones, more than 80% of them singletons; the top ten hold more than 3.5%. Sequencing used PBMCs or T cells enriched from blood (not recorded which). The source is a man aged 50-60 years who had recovered from COVID-19. CDR3s leave out the opening cysteine and the closing phenylalanine or tryptophan. D genes are given only for firm matches.

ASSINRGSGPPLH	TRBJ1-6	TRBD1	TRBV2
ASSSRQIRDSYGYT	TRBJ1-2	TRBD1	TRBV19
ASSQGTGTRTDTQY	TRBJ2-3	-	TRBV6-2/TRBV6-3
ASSKDLTGYNEQF	TRBJ2-1	-	TRBV19
ASSPATNEKLF	TRBJ1-4	-	TRBV6-6
ASSDGQGRDEQY	TRBJ2-7	-	TRBV6-1
ASSAGSYYGYT	TRBJ1-2	-	TRBV12-3/TRBV12-4
AGSPVGYGYT	TRBJ1-2	-	TRBV28
ASSQGLAGGYNEQF	TRBJ2-1	TRBD2	TRBV4-2
ASSLDEGTGAYGYT	TRBJ1-2	TRBD1	TRBV7-9
ATSSKANTEAF	TRBJ1-1	-	TRBV15
ASSSNRDRGTPNEKLF	TRBJ1-4	TRBD1	TRBV13
STSGTVDTGELF	TRBJ2-2	TRBD1	TRBV29-1
ASSSVDSTNYGYT	TRBJ1-2	-	TRBV5-1
ASSTGQGPLNTEAF	TRBJ1-1	TRBD1	TRBV4-1
ASSLTNTEAF	TRBJ1-1	-	TRBV3-1/TRBV3-2
AITGLAGGELF	TRBJ2-2	TRBD2	TRBV12-3/TRBV12-4
ASSYKNEKLF	TRBJ1-4	-	TRBV11-2
AWGTAGTIY	TRBJ1-3	TRBD1	TRBV30
ASSQSIVGLAGATNTGELF	TRBJ2-2	TRBD2	TRBV4-2
ASSQDKGHQY	TRBJ2-5	-	TRBV3-1/TRBV3-2
ASSQVGGEWATNEKLF	TRBJ1-4	-	TRBV4-3
ASSLDRMNTEAF	TRBJ1-1	-	TRBV5-1
ASSLEMGLYTEAF	TRBJ1-1	-	TRBV7-9
ASRTPSGANVLT	TRBJ2-6	-	TRBV11-2
ATRDRENQPQH	TRBJ1-5	-	TRBV24-1
ASTGGVAHEQY	TRBJ2-7	TRBD1	TRBV10-3
AIRGTVNTEAF	TRBJ1-1	-	TRBV10-3
ASSYSGGIGELF	TRBJ2-2	TRBD1	TRBV5-1
ASSLKRQGADYGYT	TRBJ1-2	TRBD1	TRBV7-2
ASTQGRASYNEQF	TRBJ2-1	-	TRBV6-5
ASSLELYGYT	TRBJ1-2	-	TRBV7-2
ASSQPFGRGSYNEQF	TRBJ2-1	TRBD2	TRBV11-2
ASSYGTGRGDQPQH	TRBJ1-5	TRBD1	TRBV7-2
ASSSTTGGSTEAF	TRBJ1-1	TRBD1	TRBV5-1
ASSAGAGYT	TRBJ1-2	-	TRBV5-4